The T cell receptor (beta chain) described here comes from a study of cytomegalovirus exposure and HLA in healthy donors. General study findings and limits: The finding came from a later analysis; first-cohort TCR clusters tended to co-occur in the roughly 120 validation repertoires.

V was cut by 7 bases and J by 5 bases, with 8 bases left in between. The CDR3 is made up of 12 amino acids. CDR1 and CDR2 (germline): MNHNS, SASEGT. Comments on this clone: Its antigen is not identified.

This table comes from immunoSEQ multiplex PCR, and its TCRdb copy is limited to in-frame clones, with some not included. Among about 280,000 clones listed, 88% were seen once. This chain connects TRBV6-1 to TRBJ1-4, with TRBD1 as a possible D gene (5 bases). Sequenced input: PBMCs. This sequence was found in a woman younger than 30 in good health and CMV-seronegative. The CDR3 bases are TGTGCCAGCACGGGGGAAAATGAAAAACTGTTTTTT. This gives the protein CASTGENEKLFF.